A single sample gave rise to the 20 T cell receptor beta chains below, sequenced in a study of blood T cell repertoires in COVID-19. Clones were read by immunoSEQ multiplex PCR, and TCRdb kept only the in-frame ones, dropping some. The sample consists of 100,000 to 150,000 clones, roughly 89% of them appearing once. Sample: peripheral blood. These receptor sequences come from a man in his 60s with COVID-19, enrolled during active disease.

V and J are TRBV9 and TRBJ2-3; 8 bases align to TRBD1. Germline assignment: CDR1 SGDLS and CDR2 YYNGEE. The CDR3 spans 15 residues. V was clipped by 4 bases and J by 5 bases; unmatched bases: 9. CDR3 sequence (DNA): TGTGCCAGCAGCCTCCGGACAGGGAGAGGAGATACGCAGTATTTT. This translates into CASSLRTGRGDTQYF. Full variable domain (outside the CDR3, taken from reference TRBV9 and TRBJ2-3): DSGVTQTPKHLITATGQRVTLRCSPRSGDLSVYWYQQSLDQGLQFLIQYYNGEERAKGNILERFSAQQFPDLHSELNLSSLELGDSALYFCASSLRTGRGDTQYFGPGTRLTVL.

CDR3 DNA: TGTGCCGCTGCGGAGGCAGGCCAAGAGACCCAGTACTTC. Its protein is CAAAEAGQETQYF. The chain has TRBV19 and TRBJ2-5; possibly TRBD2 for D (5 bases). V lost 11 bases, J lost 1 base, and 14 bases lay in between. This CDR3 contains 13 residues. The germline V gene encodes CDR1 LNHDA and CDR2 SQIVND (reference sequence).

The V call is TRBV6-5, the J call TRBJ2-7, with 7 bases fitting TRBD1. The V and J ends lost 7 bases and 6 bases, in that order; junction bases with no gene match: 6. CDR3 length: 12 residues. CDR1 MNHEY and CDR2 SVGAGI come from the germline V gene. The CDR3 is CASTLDRAEQYF. Here the CDR3 DNA reads TGTGCCAGCACCTTAGACAGGGCCGAGCAGTACTTC.

This clone was seen a handful of times. The same CDR3 also results from other DNA sequences found in this sample. CDR3 sequence: CASSQGQGNQPQHF. CDR3 nucleotides: TGTGCCAGCAGCCAGGGACAGGGCAATCAGCCCCAGCATTTT. The chain combines TRBV4-2 with TRBJ1-5; 8 bases match TRBD1. CDR3 length: 14 amino acids. Germline CDR1 reads LGHNA; CDR2 reads YNFKEQ. Trimming cost V 3 bases and J 2 bases; bases outside gene matches: 0.

The chain couples TRBV2 to TRBJ1-1; D is unresolved. The germline V and J ends were trimmed by 5 bases and 2 bases, with 9 bases remaining between them. Germline-derived CDR1 and CDR2 are SNHLY and FYNNEI. The CDR3 extends over 13 amino acids. The CDR3 is CASSISTNTEAFF. DNA of the CDR3: TGTGCCAGCAGTATAAGCACTAACACTGAAGCTTTCTTT.

The chain combines TRBV28 with TRBJ2-7; D unclear. Trimming removed 2 bases at V and 9 bases at J, with 17 bases between. Germline CDR1 and CDR2: MDHEN and SYDVKM. This CDR3 has 14 amino acids. Written as DNA, the CDR3 is TGTGCCAGCAGTTTACCTGGGTTCGTGACGGGGCAGTACTTC. The encoded protein is CASSLPGFVTGQYF.

The chain uses TRBV6-5 and TRBJ1-3; 8 bases map to TRBD1. The CDR3 runs to 15 residues. Germline CDR1 and CDR2: MNHEY and SVGAGI. Trimming at V came to 6 bases and at J to 3 bases, leaving 7 bases not matched to a gene. In DNA form, the CDR3 reads TGTGCCAGCAGGCTCGACAGGGGAGGTGGAAACACCATATATTTT. Protein product: CASRLDRGGGNTIYF.

The rearrangement joins TRBV5-6 to TRBJ1-4; 10 bases are a match to TRBD1. The germline gives CDR1 SGHDT, CDR2 YYEEEE. This CDR3 is built from 16 residues. Trimming cost V 2 bases and J 4 bases; bases outside gene matches: 5. The CDR3 spells CASSFQGTGDNEKLFF. CDR3 sequence (DNA): TGTGCCAGCAGCTTTCAAGGGACAGGGGATAATGAAAAACTGTTTTTT. Full variable domain (rest looked up from reference TRBV5-6 and TRBJ1-4): DAGVTQSPTHLIKTRGQQVTLRCSPKSGHDTVSWYQQALGQGPQFIFQYYEEEERQRGNFPDRFSGHQFPNYSSELNVNALLLGDSALYLCASSFQGTGDNEKLFFGSGTQLSVL.

V is TRBV27 and J is TRBJ1-3; 7 nucleotides align to TRBD1. The CDR3 contains 14 residues. Germline CDR1 is MNHEY and CDR2 is SMNVEV (reference sequence). The trim removed 2 bases at V and 4 bases at J, leaving 2 bases unmatched. The CDR3 spells CASSLNRGGNTIYF. Written as DNA, the CDR3 is TGTGCCAGCAGTTTAAACAGGGGCGGAAACACCATATATTTT.

This clone was counted between two and nine times. The rearrangement links TRBV28 to TRBJ1-5; 8 positions agree with TRBD1. The V segment lost 3 bases and the J segment 5 bases; nucleotides outside the gene matches: 6. The CDR3 sequence is 15 residues long. From germline, CDR1 is MDHEN and CDR2 SYDVKM. CDR3 sequence: CASSFLQGADQPQHF. DNA of the CDR3: TGTGCCAGCAGTTTCTTGCAGGGGGCAGATCAGCCCCAGCATTTT. Variable domain in full (rest from reference TRBV28 and TRBJ1-5): DVKVTQSSRYLVKRTGEKVFLECVQDMDHENMFWYRQDPGLGLRLIYFSYDVKMKEKGDIPEGYSVSREKKERFSLILESASTNQTSMYLCASSFLQGADQPQHFGDGTRLSIL.

CDR3 DNA: TGTGCCAGTAGGTATTACACTGAAGCTTTCTTT. Translation gives CASRYYTEAFF. The rearrangement joins TRBV19 to TRBJ1-1; D unresolved. V was shortened by 6 bases and J by 3 bases, with 5 bases between the two germline ends. Looked up from germline, CDR1 is LNHDA and CDR2 is SQIVND (reference sequence). The CDR3 contains 11 residues. Full variable domain (remainder filled in from reference TRBV19 and TRBJ1-1): DGGITQSPKYLFRKEGQNVTLSCEQNLNHDAMYWYRQDPGQGLRLIYYSQIVNDFQKGDIAEGYSVSREKKESFPLTVTSAQKNPTAFYLCASRYYTEAFFGQGTRLTVV.

The chain combines TRBV6-5 with TRBJ2-2; TRBD2 might be the D (6 bases). Germline V CDR1 and CDR2: MNHEY, SVGAGI. CDR3 length: 14 residues. Trimming cost V 6 bases and J 4 bases, with 12 bases left between them. CDR3 nucleotides: TGTGCCAGCAGAGCCGGGAGTCCCACCGGGGAGCTGTTTTTT. The encoded protein is CASRAGSPTGELFF.

This sequence joins TRBV7-6 and TRBJ2-1; 8 nucleotides align to TRBD2. Trimming removed 0 bases from V and 6 bases from J; junction bases left unmatched: 13. The CDR3 has 18 residues. Germline V gives CDR1 SGHVS, CDR2 FNYEAQ. The CDR3 coding sequence is TGTGCCAGCAGCTTAGCTACGACTAGCGAGACTACAAGCAATGAGCAGTTCTTC. Residues: CASSLATTSETTSNEQFF. The full variable domain, rest sourced from reference TRBV7-6 and TRBJ2-1, is GAGVSQSPRYKVTKRGQDVALRCDPISGHVSLYWYRQALGQGPEFLTYFNYEAQQDKSGLPNDRFSAERPEGSISTLTIQRTEQRDSAMYRCASSLATTSETTSNEQFFGPGTRLTVL.

A single count supports this clone. V and J are TRBV15 and TRBJ1-6; 8 nucleotides line up with TRBD1. The J segment lost 7 bases and the V segment lost 1 base, leaving 0 bases of the junction unmatched. Germline CDR1 reads LNHNV; CDR2 reads YYDKDF (reference sequence). The CDR3 spans 14 residues. CDR3 sequence reads: CATSRGDRNSPLHF. Here the CDR3 DNA reads TGTGCCACCAGCAGAGGGGACAGGAATTCACCCCTCCACTTT.

The chain links TRBV9 to TRBJ1-5; the D gene is possibly TRBD1 (5 bases). This CDR3 region has 14 residues. The ends were cut back, 0 bases at V and 4 bases at J, with 8 bases in the middle. CDR1 is SGDLS, CDR2 YYNGEE, per germline. The CDR3 sequence: CASSVGGGNQPQHF. Written as DNA, the CDR3 is TGTGCCAGCAGCGTAGGTGGGGGGAATCAGCCCCAGCATTTT. The full variable domain, its missing parts supplied by reference TRBV9 and TRBJ1-5, is DSGVTQTPKHLITATGQRVTLRCSPRSGDLSVYWYQQSLDQGLQFLIQYYNGEERAKGNILERFSAQQFPDLHSELNLSSLELGDSALYFCASSVGGGNQPQHFGDGTRLSIL.

CDR3 loop: CASKGTALGAKNIQYF. The CDR3 DNA sequence: TGTGCCAGCAAGGGGACAGCGTTAGGGGCCAAAAACATTCAGTACTTC. V gene TRBV28 combines with J gene TRBJ2-4; 7 bases are a match to TRBD1. Trimming took 7 bases from V and 1 from J; bases not matched to a gene: 10. CDR1 is MDHEN and CDR2 is SYDVKM in the germline V gene. This CDR3 has 16 amino acids.

V usage is TRBV12-3 or TRBV12-4 and J usage is TRBJ1-3; TRBD1 matches at 7 bases. V lost 6 bases to trimming and J lost 7 bases; unmatched junction nucleotides: 3. The CDR3 covers 12 residues. This chain's CDR3 is CASREQGNTIYF. The CDR3 nucleotides are TGTGCCAGCAGAGAACAGGGGAACACCATATATTTT.

This CDR3 is CASSLAPYEQFF. CDR3 nucleotides: TGTGCCAGCAGCTTAGCTCCCTATGAGCAGTTCTTC. V is TRBV7-2 and J is TRBJ2-1; D is ambiguous. The germline V gene has CDR1 SGHTA and CDR2 FQGNSA. V lost 0 bases, J lost 8 bases, and 5 bases lay in between. The CDR3 spans 12 residues.

The chain has TRBV6-2 or TRBV6-3 and TRBJ1-2, with 8 positions matching TRBD1. This CDR3 spans 15 amino acids. The germline V gene has CDR1 MNHEY and CDR2 SVGEGT. After removal of 6 bases from V and 6 bases from J, the junction contained 12 bases not matched to a gene. In DNA form, the CDR3 reads TGTGCCAGCAGCCGGACAGGGAATCACCCTCATGGCTACACCTTC. Translated, it gives CASSRTGNHPHGYTF.

This sequence joins TRBV20-1 and TRBJ1-1; D unresolved. V gave up 0 bases and J gave up 8 bases, with 4 bases separating them. This CDR3 is 10 amino acids long. The germline CDR1 and CDR2 sequences are DFQATT and SNEGSKA (reference sequence). CDR3 sequence: CSARDLEAFF. Here the CDR3 DNA reads TGCAGTGCTAGAGACCTAGAAGCTTTCTTT.